The source of this TCR beta chain is a study of cytomegalovirus exposure and HLA in healthy donors. Findings of the study overall: Despite most TCR sequences being rare, some public TCRs occurred in many donors.

A word on this clone: Its antigen remains unknown.

Donors sampled were nominally healthy, though unrecorded immune exposures were likely. A multiplex PCR was run with 60 Vbeta primers and 13 Jbeta primers. In the source study's methods: In a later analysis, roughly 11 million of some 80 million unique beta chains occurred in at least two donors. Sequencing was performed with immunoSEQ multiplex PCR; in TCRdb, only in-frame clones are kept and a portion is missing. That table furnishes V, J and clone size, whereas the DNA furnished D and trimming. The table lists about 190,000 clones, around 87% of them singletons. The CDR3 is 13 residues long. Trimming removed 3 bases from V and 4 bases from J, with 10 bases in between. The germline V gene encodes CDR1 SEHNR and CDR2 FQNEAQ (reference sequence).

V gene TRBV7-9 combines with J gene TRBJ2-7; D call uncertain. Input material: PBMCs. The origin of this receptor is a man aged 25-40 years in good health and CMV-seronegative. CDR3 in DNA: TGTGCCAGCAGCTTCCTAGGAGAGTACGAGCAGTACTTC. Amino acid sequence: CASSFLGEYEQYF. Combining the CDR3 with reference TRBV7-9 and TRBJ2-7 gives the whole variable domain DTGVSQNPRHKITKRGQNVTFRCDPISEHNRLYWYRQTLGQGPEFLTYFQNEAQLEKSRLLSDRFSAERPKGSFSTLEIQRTEQGDSAMYLCASSFLGEYEQYFGPGTRLTVT.